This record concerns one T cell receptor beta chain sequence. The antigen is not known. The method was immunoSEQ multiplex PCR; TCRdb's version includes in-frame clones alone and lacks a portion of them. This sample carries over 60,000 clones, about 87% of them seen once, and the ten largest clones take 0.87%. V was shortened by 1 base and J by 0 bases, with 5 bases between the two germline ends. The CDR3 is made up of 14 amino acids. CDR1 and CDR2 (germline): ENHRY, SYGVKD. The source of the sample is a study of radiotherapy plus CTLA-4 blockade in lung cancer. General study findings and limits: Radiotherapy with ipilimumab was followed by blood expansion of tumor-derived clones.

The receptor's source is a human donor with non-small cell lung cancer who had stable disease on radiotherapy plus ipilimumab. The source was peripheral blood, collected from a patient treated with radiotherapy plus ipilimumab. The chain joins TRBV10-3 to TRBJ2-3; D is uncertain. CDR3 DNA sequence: TGTGCCATCAGTGAGTTCTCTAGCACAGATACGCAGTATTTT. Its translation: CAISEFSSTDTQYF.